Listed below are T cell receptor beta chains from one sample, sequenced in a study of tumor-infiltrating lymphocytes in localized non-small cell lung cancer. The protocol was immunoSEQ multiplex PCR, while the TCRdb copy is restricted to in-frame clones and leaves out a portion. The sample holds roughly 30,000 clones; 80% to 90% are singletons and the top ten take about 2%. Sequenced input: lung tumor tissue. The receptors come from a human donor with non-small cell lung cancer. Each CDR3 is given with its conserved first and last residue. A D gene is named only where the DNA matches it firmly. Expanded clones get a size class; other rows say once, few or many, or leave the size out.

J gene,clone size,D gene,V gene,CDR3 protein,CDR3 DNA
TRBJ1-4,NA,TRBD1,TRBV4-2,CASSQELGGPLNEKLFF,TGTGCCAGCAGCCAAGAATTAGGGGGCCCACTTAATGAAAAACTGTTTTTT
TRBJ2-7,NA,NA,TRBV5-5,CASSLGGASVHEQYF,TGTGCCAGCAGCTTGGGAGGGGCTAGCGTGCACGAGCAGTACTTC
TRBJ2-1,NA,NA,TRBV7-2,CASSEGPGGNEQFF,TGTGCCAGCAGCGAGGGGCCCGGGGGAAATGAGCAGTTCTTC
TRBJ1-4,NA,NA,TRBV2,CASSEGRGRSNEKLFF,TGTGCCAGCAGTGAAGGGAGGGGGAGGTCTAATGAAAAACTGTTTTTT
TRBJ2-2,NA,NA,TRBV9,CASSVRDITNTGELFF,TGTGCCAGCAGCGTCCGGGACATCACGAACACCGGGGAGCTGTTTTTT
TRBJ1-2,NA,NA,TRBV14,CASSQDRRGPEGYTF,TGTGCCAGCAGCCAAGATCGGAGGGGCCCAGAAGGCTACACCTTC
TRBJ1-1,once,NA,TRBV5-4,CASSLEANTEAFF,TGTGCCAGCAGCTTGGAGGCGAACACTGAAGCTTTCTTT
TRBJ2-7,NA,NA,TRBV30,CAWKSAGWSSYEQYF,TGTGCCTGGAAATCAGCAGGGTGGAGCTCCTACGAGCAGTACTTC
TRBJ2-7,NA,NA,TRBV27,CASSLSARSYEQYF,TGTGCCAGCAGTTTATCAGCAAGATCCTACGAGCAGTACTTC
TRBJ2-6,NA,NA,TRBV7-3,CASSLSHSGANVLTF,TGTGCCAGCAGCTTGAGCCACTCTGGGGCCAACGTCCTGACTTTC
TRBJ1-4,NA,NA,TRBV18,CASSPGSGPNEKLFF,TGTGCCAGCTCACCAGGGTCAGGACCTAATGAAAAACTGTTTTTT
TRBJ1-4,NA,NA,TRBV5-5,CASSSIRALANEKLFF,TGTGCCAGCAGCTCTATCAGGGCTTTGGCTAATGAAAAACTGTTTTTT
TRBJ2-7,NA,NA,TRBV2,CASTLGRSSYEQYF,TGTGCCAGCACTTTGGGGCGCAGCTCCTACGAGCAGTACTTC
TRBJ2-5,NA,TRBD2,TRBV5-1,CASSFETSGQETQYF,TGCGCCAGCAGCTTCGAGACTAGCGGGCAAGAGACCCAGTACTTC
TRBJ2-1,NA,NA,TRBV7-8,CASSLGRDLLSNEQFF,TGTGCCAGCAGCTTAGGCCGGGACCTCTTAAGCAATGAGCAGTTCTTC
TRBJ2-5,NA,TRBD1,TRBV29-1,CSVRQGQETQYF,TGCAGCGTGAGACAGGGTCAAGAGACCCAGTACTTC
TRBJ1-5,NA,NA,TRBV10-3,CAIKGELGQPQHF,TGTGCCATCAAGGGCGAATTGGGGCAGCCCCAGCATTTT
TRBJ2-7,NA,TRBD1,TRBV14,CASSLRTGSVYEQYF,TGTGCCAGCAGCCTTCGGACAGGGTCGGTCTACGAGCAGTACTTC
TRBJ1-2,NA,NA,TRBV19,CASSRPMTNRNYGYTF,TGTGCCAGTAGTCGTCCTATGACAAATCGAAACTATGGCTACACCTTC
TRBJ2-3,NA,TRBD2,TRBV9,CASSVAASGGLDTQYF,TGTGCCAGCAGCGTAGCGGCTAGCGGGGGGTTAGATACGCAGTATTTT
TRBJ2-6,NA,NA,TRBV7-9,CASSLGAGSSGANVLTF,TGTGCCAGCAGCTTAGGTGCGGGGAGCTCTGGGGCCAACGTCCTGACTTTC
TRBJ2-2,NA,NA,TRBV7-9,CASRQSVTGELFF,TGTGCCAGCCGACAAAGCGTAACCGGGGAGCTGTTTTTT
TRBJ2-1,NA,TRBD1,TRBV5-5,CASSFWTGGISYNEQFF,TGTGCCAGCAGCTTTTGGACAGGGGGCATCTCCTACAATGAGCAGTTCTTC
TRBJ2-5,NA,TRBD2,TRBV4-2,CASSLQRGEQETQYF,TGTGCCAGCAGCCTTCAGCGGGGCGAACAAGAGACCCAGTACTTC
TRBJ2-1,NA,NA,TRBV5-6,CASSRTPISYNEQFF,TGTGCCAGCAGCCGGACCCCTATCTCCTACAATGAGCAGTTCTTC
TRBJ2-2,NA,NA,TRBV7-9,CASSLAGTTNTGELFF,TGTGCCAGCAGCTTAGCCGGGACCACAAACACCGGGGAGCTGTTTTTT
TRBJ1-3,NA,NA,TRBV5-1,CASSLGQPQSSGNTIYF,TGCGCCAGCAGCTTAGGACAGCCCCAGAGCTCTGGAAACACCATATATTTT
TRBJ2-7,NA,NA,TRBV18,CASSPIPRGGYEQYF,TGTGCCAGCTCACCAATCCCACGGGGAGGCTACGAGCAGTACTTC
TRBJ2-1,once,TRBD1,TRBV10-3,CAISGTDTYNEQFF,TGTGCCATCAGCGGGACAGATACTTACAATGAGCAGTTCTTC
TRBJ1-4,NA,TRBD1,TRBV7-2,CASSSPGQGSEKLFF,TGTGCCAGCAGCTCACCGGGACAGGGGTCTGAAAAACTGTTTTTT
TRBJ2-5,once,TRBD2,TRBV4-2,CASSQGASGGTQETQYF,TGTGCCAGCAGCCAAGGGGCTAGCGGGGGGACCCAAGAGACCCAGTACTTC
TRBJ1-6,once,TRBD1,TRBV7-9,CASSPTGDRGPSPLHF,TGTGCCAGCAGCCCTACTGGAGACAGGGGGCCTTCACCCCTCCACTTT